The 27 T cell receptor beta chains listed next were all sequenced from one sample in a study of control samples from healthy donors and cancer patients. Assay used: immunoSEQ multiplex PCR; TCRdb lists only in-frame clones, some missing. The sample contains around 96,000 clones, 85% to 95% of which appear only once. Sequenced material: blood. These receptors were collected from a man aged 18-30 years in good health.

This chain joins TRBV12-3 or TRBV12-4 and TRBJ2-3; unclear D gene. The CDR3 runs 11 residues. V dropped 6 bases and J dropped 10 bases, with 11 bases sitting between them. The CDR3 sequence is CASRGRTAQYF. The CDR3, as DNA: TGTGCCAGCAGGGGCAGGACCGCGCAGTATTTT.

This clone was observed a single time. The chain combines TRBV9 with TRBJ1-1, with D unresolved. The germline gives CDR1 SGDLS, CDR2 YYNGEE. This CDR3 has 13 residues. Trimming stripped 3 bases from V and 0 bases from J, with 6 bases between. CDR3 nucleotide sequence: TGTGCCAGCAGCGAATCGGTGAACACTGAAGCTTTCTTT. It codes for CASSESVNTEAFF.

The chain has TRBV7-9 and TRBJ1-2; D remains ambiguous. The CDR3 spans 16 residues. In germline, CDR1 is SEHNR, CDR2 FQNEAQ (reference sequence). The V and J ends lost 1 base and 3 bases respectively, with 15 bases between them. CDR3 sequence reads: CASSLVRTLRYYGYTF. The CDR3 DNA follows: TGTGCCAGCAGCTTAGTTAGGACCTTGAGATACTATGGCTACACCTTC. The full variable domain, with the rest looked up from reference TRBV7-9 and TRBJ1-2, is DTGVSQNPRHKITKRGQNVTFRCDPISEHNRLYWYRQTLGQGPEFLTYFQNEAQLEKSRLLSDRFSAERPKGSFSTLEIQRTEQGDSAMYLCASSLVRTLRYYGYTFGSGTRLTVV.

Points on this clone: The sample has other DNA sequences that encode this CDR3 too. This chain uses TRBV27 with TRBJ1-6; D may be TRBD1 (5 bases). CDR1 is MNHEY, CDR2 SMNVEV, per germline (reference sequence). V lost 6 bases and J lost 13, with 10 bases in between. This CDR3 is built from 11 residues. CDR3 amino acids: CASSPGGPLHF. CDR3 in DNA: TGTGCCAGCAGCCCGGGGGGTCCCCTCCACTTT.

J is TRBJ1-5 and V is TRBV7-6, with D possibly being TRBD1 (5 bases). CDR1 and CDR2 from the germline V gene are SGHVS and FNYEAQ. Trimming removed 5 bases at V and 2 bases at J, with 13 bases between. This CDR3 has 15 amino acids. Written as DNA, the CDR3 is TGTGCCAGCAGCCCAGGTCCGGGGGGCAATCAGCCCCAGCATTTT. This encodes CASSPGPGGNQPQHF.

The V gene is TRBV6-5, the J gene TRBJ1-3, with D hard to call. Germline lookup yields CDR1 MNHEY and CDR2 SVGAGI. This CDR3 has 14 residues. V dropped 8 bases and J dropped 2 bases, with 13 bases sitting between them. This chain's CDR3 is CASFHPGPGNTIYF. CDR3 nucleotide sequence: TGTGCCAGCTTTCACCCGGGTCCTGGAAACACCATATATTTT.

This clone was counted a few times. V usage is TRBV30 and J usage is TRBJ1-5; no firm D call. Trimming took 3 bases from V and 9 from J, leaving 12 bases between them. This CDR3 is built from 12 residues. Germline CDR1 and CDR2: GTSNPN and SVGIG (reference sequence). The CDR3 loop reads CAWSELLGPQHF. The CDR3 bases are TGTGCCTGGAGCGAACTTTTAGGGCCCCAGCATTTT.

The gene calls are TRBV6-6 and TRBJ1-1; D is uncertain. This CDR3 region has 14 residues. V was pared by 0 bases and J by 7 bases, with 12 bases between. Per germline, CDR1 MNHNY and CDR2 SVGAGI (reference sequence). The CDR3 sequence is CASSYSPPWGEAFF. CDR3 DNA: TGTGCCAGCAGTTACTCTCCCCCTTGGGGTGAAGCTTTCTTT.

This sequence joins TRBV7-8 and TRBJ2-3; D remains ambiguous. The CDR3 is 14 residues long. CDR1 is SGHVS, CDR2 FQNEAQ, per germline. V shed 4 bases and J shed 4 bases, with 12 bases lying between them. Here the CDR3 reads CASSYTPPPDTQYF. Here the CDR3 DNA reads TGTGCCAGCAGCTACACACCACCCCCAGATACGCAGTATTTT.

The chain uses TRBV30 and TRBJ1-1; possible D gene TRBD1, 5 bases. CDR3 length: 13 residues. Trimming removed 5 bases at V and 1 base at J, with 11 bases between. CDR1 is GTSNPN and CDR2 is SVGIG in the germline V gene (reference sequence). The CDR3, as DNA: TGTGCCTGGGGGGACGGGGCGAACACTGAAGCTTTCTTT. It is translated as CAWGDGANTEAFF.

J is TRBJ2-7 and V is TRBV29-1; D gene unclear. Germline CDR1 is SQVTM and CDR2 is ANQGSEA. Trimming stripped 4 bases from V and 0 bases from J, with 16 bases between. The CDR3 has 15 amino acids. The CDR3 loop is CSVVSSAVLSYEQYF. In nucleotides, the CDR3 is TGCAGCGTTGTATCCAGTGCGGTACTCTCCTACGAGCAGTACTTC.

V gene TRBV3-1 (or the pseudogene TRBV3-2) combines with J gene TRBJ1-2; the match to TRBD1 covers 7 bases. CDR1 LGHDT and CDR2 YNNKEL come from the germline V gene (reference sequence). Trimming removed 4 bases from V and 0 bases from J; junction bases left unmatched: 8. The CDR3 spans 16 residues. The CDR3 DNA follows: TGTGCCAGCAGCCTAGGGGACAGAAGAGCTAACTATGGCTACACCTTC. Translated: CASSLGDRRANYGYTF.

The chain joins TRBV27 to TRBJ1-2; unclear D gene. Germline V gene lookup returns CDR1 MNHEY and CDR2 SMNVEV (reference sequence). The CDR3 is 14 residues long. V lost 0 bases and J 8 bases, leaving 13 bases between the germline ends. The CDR3 DNA sequence: TGTGCCAGCAGTTTATCTTTCAGGATGAACGGCTACACCTTC. This gives the protein CASSLSFRMNGYTF.

This chain's CDR3 is CASSVRPTTAGTDNEQFF. DNA of the CDR3: TGTGCCAGCAGCGTGAGACCCACTACCGCCGGGACGGATAATGAGCAGTTCTTC. The chain uses TRBV9 and TRBJ2-1, with D perhaps TRBD1 or TRBD2 (5 bases each). CDR1 SGDLS and CDR2 YYNGEE come from the germline V gene. This CDR3 region has 18 residues. V was trimmed by 2 bases and J by 7 bases, leaving 25 bases between them.

The chain combines TRBV5-6 with TRBJ2-1; D gene ambiguous. From germline, CDR1 is SGHDT and CDR2 YYEEEE. V lost 3 bases, J lost 3 bases, and 4 bases lay in between. The CDR3 contains 12 residues. The CDR3 loop reads CASSWNYNEQFF. CDR3 sequence (DNA): TGTGCCAGCAGCTGGAACTACAATGAGCAGTTCTTC.

The chain uses TRBV6-5 and TRBJ1-2, with D perhaps matching TRBD1 (6 bases). This CDR3 contains 12 residues. From germline, CDR1 is MNHEY and CDR2 SVGAGI. Trimming removed 6 bases from V and 4 bases from J, with 9 bases in between. The CDR3 protein is CASRQGTYGYTF. The CDR3 coding sequence is TGTGCCAGCAGGCAGGGGACCTATGGCTACACCTTC.

The chain is built from TRBV30 and TRBJ1-1, with D perhaps matching TRBD1 (6 bases). Germline V gene sequence: CDR1 GTSNPN, CDR2 SVGIG (reference sequence). Trimming took 3 bases from V and 3 from J, leaving 23 bases between them. CDR3 length: 17 residues. The CDR3 nucleotides read TGTGCCTGGAGGCCTCCCGGGACACCTCTACCGGACACTGAAGCTTTCTTT. Translation gives CAWRPPGTPLPDTEAFF.

This chain joins TRBV2 and TRBJ2-7; TRBD2 aligns across 13 bases. This CDR3 spans 13 amino acids. Trimming took 10 bases from V and 5 from J; bases not matched to a gene: 5. Germline V gene sequence: CDR1 SNHLY, CDR2 FYNNEI. Written as DNA, the CDR3 is TGTGCCATCTTAGGACTAGCGGGAGACGAGCAGTACTTC. This translates into CAILGLAGDEQYF. The full variable domain, completed using reference TRBV2 and TRBJ2-7, is EPEVTQTPSHQVTQMGQEVILRCVPISNHLYFYWYRQILGQKVEFLVSFYNNEISEKSEIFDDQFSVERPDGSNFTLKIRSTKLEDSAMYFCAILGLAGDEQYFGPGTRLTVT.

The chain links TRBV2 to TRBJ2-1; no reliable D call. The CDR3 extends over 14 amino acids. Between the trimmed V and J ends, which lost 6 bases and 1 base, there was a span of 10 bases. Germline CDR1 SNHLY, CDR2 FYNNEI. The CDR3 coding sequence is TGTGCCAGCAGGATAGGCCGATCCTACAATGAGCAGTTCTTC. It translates to CASRIGRSYNEQFF.

Here the CDR3 reads CASSPGQPAYGYTF. The CDR3 DNA sequence: TGTGCCAGCTCACCGGGACAACCCGCCTATGGCTACACCTTC. V and J are TRBV18 and TRBJ1-2, with D possibly TRBD1 on 6 matching bases. CDR3 length: 14 residues. The germline V gene has CDR1 KGHSH and CDR2 LQKENI. The V gene lost 3 bases and the J gene lost 4 bases, with 12 bases spanning the gap. Based on the CDR3 plus reference TRBV18 and TRBJ1-2, the full variable domain is NAGVMQNPRHLVRRRGQEARLRCSPMKGHSHVYWYRQLPEEGLKFMVYLQKENIIDESGMPKERFSAEFPKEGPSILRIQQVVRGDSAAYFCASSPGQPAYGYTFGSGTRLTVV.

J is TRBJ2-6 and V is TRBV7-2; D gene ambiguous. With 2 bases removed from V and 2 bases from J, the gap between germline ends came to 7 bases. This CDR3 has 15 amino acids. Germline CDR1 and CDR2: SGHTA and FQGNSA. CDR3 DNA sequence: TGTGCCAGCAGCTTACAGGCGGCTGGGGCCAACGTCCTGACTTTC. It yields the protein CASSLQAAGANVLTF.

This clone appeared many times. CDR3 sequence (DNA): TGTGCCAGCAGCCAACTTAGCGGGGGGGCCTACAATGAGCAGTTCTTC. Its protein is CASSQLSGGAYNEQFF. The genes are TRBV5-5 and TRBJ2-1, with 11 bases fitting TRBD2. J gave up 2 bases and V 4 bases, and 5 bases lay outside the gene matches. CDR3 size: 16 residues. The germline gives CDR1 SGHKS, CDR2 YYEKEE (reference sequence). Supplemented by reference TRBV5-5 and TRBJ2-1, the full variable domain reads DAGVTQSPTHLIKTRGQQVTLRCSPISGHKSVSWYQQVLGQGPQFIFQYYEKEERGRGNFPDRFSARQFPNYSSELNVNALLLGDSALYLCASSQLSGGAYNEQFFGPGTRLTVL.

This sequence joins TRBV25-1 and TRBJ2-5; D possibly corresponds to TRBD1 (6 bases). Germline V gene lookup returns CDR1 MGHDK and CDR2 SYGVNS. Trimming left V 7 bases short and J 0 bases short, with 15 bases between. This CDR3 is built from 15 residues. The CDR3 nucleotides are TGTGCCAGCACGTCCCCCAGGGGACACCAAGAGACCCAGTACTTC. This encodes CASTSPRGHQETQYF.

The V and J genes are TRBV13 and TRBJ2-1; D may correspond to TRBD1 or TRBD2 (7 bases each). The CDR3 loop spans 18 amino acids. The germline V gene encodes CDR1 PRHDT and CDR2 FYEKMQ (reference sequence). V was clipped by 7 bases and J by 4 bases, with 26 bases between them. The CDR3 nucleotides read TGTGCCAGCAACACCAGGGGGGCGGGGGCCCCAGGATACAATGAGCAGTTCTTC. It codes for CASNTRGAGAPGYNEQFF.

The genes are TRBV3-1 (or the pseudogene TRBV3-2) and TRBJ2-3; unclear D gene. CDR1 is LGHDT and CDR2 is YNNKEL in the germline V gene (reference sequence). Trimming took off 1 base at V and 6 bases at J, with 5 bases between the two ends. The CDR3 runs 12 residues. The CDR3 is CASSQGPDTQYF. The DNA of the CDR3 is TGTGCCAGCAGCCAAGGGCCGGATACGCAGTATTTT.

The chain is built from TRBV6-2 or TRBV6-3 and TRBJ1-5; unclear D gene. The V end lost 6 bases, the J end lost 1 base, and 7 bases lay between the germline ends. There are 13 residues in the CDR3. CDR1 and CDR2 (germline): MNHEY, SVGEGT. In DNA form, the CDR3 reads TGTGCCAGCAGCCCCAACAGCAATCAGCCCCAGCATTTT. Its protein product is CASSPNSNQPQHF.

V gene TRBV6-2 or TRBV6-3 combines with J gene TRBJ1-1; 8 bases are shared with TRBD1. V shed 4 bases, J shed 5 bases, and the junction held 9 bases outside the gene matches. CDR1 is MNHEY, CDR2 SVGEGT, per germline. This CDR3 has 15 residues. CDR3 DNA: TGTGCCAGCAGTTGGACCAAGGACAGGGCAACTGAAGCTTTCTTT. Amino acid sequence: CASSWTKDRATEAFF.